A single sample gave rise to the 19 T cell receptor beta chains below, sequenced in a study of molecular identifiers for immune sequencing clone quantification. MiXCR, run by TCRdb on the PCR reads, gives a single entry per CDR3 protein. The table includes some 320,000 distinct CDR3 sequences, 20% to 25% detected once. The sample consisted of naive CD8+ T cells from blood, with Jurkat cell RNA spiked in. Subset in this sample: FACS-sorted CD8+CD4-CCR7+CD45RA+ naive T cells. These receptor sequences come from a human donor in good health. Some libraries in this study had Jurkat cell RNA spiked in.

This clonotype was found many times. Mismatch with germline at one junction end may stem from a read error. The chain joins TRBV19 to TRBJ2-5; TRBD1 matches 7 bases. Germline V CDR1 and CDR2: LNHDA, SQIVND (reference sequence). The CDR3 is 11 residues long. CDR3 DNA sequence: TGTGCCAGTAGCCTGGGACAGCTGAAGGAATTC. Its translation is CASSLGQLKEF.

This clonotype was seen repeatedly, ten times or more. The chain employs TRBV7-9 and TRBJ1-2; D gene uncertain. Trimming cost V 3 bases and J 4 bases, with 15 bases left between them. CDR3 length equals 15 residues. The germline V gene encodes CDR1 SEHNR and CDR2 FQNEAQ (reference sequence). The CDR3 DNA reads TGTGCCAGCAGCTTTCAGACACCAACCTTCTATGGCTACACCTTC. This gives the protein CASSFQTPTFYGYTF.

This clonotype was found many times. This chain connects TRBV30 to TRBJ2-3; D unresolved. V lost 2 bases to trimming and J lost 6 bases, with 9 bases between them. The CDR3 is 12 amino acids. Germline CDR1 reads GTSNPN; CDR2 reads SVGIG (reference sequence). The CDR3 DNA follows: TGTGCCTGGAGTTCTCTAACGGATACGCAGTATTTT. Translating gives CAWSSLTDTQYF.

The table lists this clonotype with many counts. CDR3 protein: CASSYTADAYQETQYF. Written as DNA, the CDR3 is TGTGCCAGCAGTTACACCGCGGACGCGTACCAAGAGACCCAGTACTTC. V is TRBV6-6 and J is TRBJ2-5; D is unresolved. The CDR3 extends over 16 amino acids. V was clipped by 2 bases and J by 0 bases, with 13 bases between them. Germline V lookup: CDR1 MNHNY, CDR2 SVGAGI (reference sequence).

Ten or more counts support this clonotype. The chain links TRBV5-1 to TRBJ2-7, with D perhaps matching TRBD1 or TRBD2 (5 bases each). Trimming removed 4 bases at V and 5 bases at J, with 16 bases between. The germline V gene has CDR1 SGHRS and CDR2 YFSETQ. CDR3 length equals 14 residues. CDR3 region: CASSPTWGSHEQYF. As DNA, the CDR3 is TGCGCCAGCAGCCCGACGTGGGGGTCCCACGAGCAGTACTTC.

The chain couples TRBV27 to TRBJ2-1; 7 nucleotides align to TRBD2. The germline CDR1 and CDR2 sequences are MNHEY and SMNVEV (reference sequence). There are 15 residues in the CDR3. The J segment lost 6 bases and the V segment lost 1 base, leaving 6 bases of the junction unmatched. The CDR3 region has the DNA TGTGCCAGCAGTTTATTCCACTTAGCGGGCAATGAGCAGTTCTTC. This translates into CASSLFHLAGNEQFF.

This clonotype occurred many times. The genes are TRBV9 and TRBJ2-5; D is undetermined. The germline V gene has CDR1 SGDLS and CDR2 YYNGEE. There are 13 residues in the CDR3. Trimming took 0 bases from V and 1 from J, leaving 4 bases between them. CDR3 sequence: CASSVASQETQYF. CDR3 nucleotide sequence: TGTGCCAGCAGCGTAGCTAGCCAAGAGACCCAGTACTTC. Variable domain in full (rest from reference TRBV9 and TRBJ2-5): DSGVTQTPKHLITATGQRVTLRCSPRSGDLSVYWYQQSLDQGLQFLIQYYNGEERAKGNILERFSAQQFPDLHSELNLSSLELGDSALYFCASSVASQETQYFGPGTRLLVL.

This clonotype was counted ten times or more. This sequence joins TRBV20-1 and TRBJ2-2, with 9 bases fitting TRBD2. This CDR3 region has 16 residues. Germline values: CDR1 DFQATT, CDR2 SNEGSKA (reference sequence). J gave up 3 bases and V 3 bases, and 8 bases lay outside the gene matches. The CDR3 here is CSARLQRGVYTGELFF. CDR3 bases: TGCAGTGCTAGGCTCCAGCGGGGGGTTTACACCGGGGAGCTGTTTTTT.

Comments on this clonotype: This could be a read error, since a much larger clone is one nucleotide away. V is TRBV7-6 and J is TRBJ2-3; possible D gene TRBD2, 6 bases. The CDR3 loop spans 17 amino acids. The germline gives CDR1 SGHVS, CDR2 FNYEAQ. In DNA form, the CDR3 reads TGTGCCAGCAGCTTATTCGGGACTCCGGCTAGCACAGATACGAAGTATTTT. This codes for CASSLFGTPASTDTKYF.

With regard to this clonotype: This clone may be a read error of a much larger clone one base away. The chain is built from TRBV4-3 and TRBJ1-3; no definite D call. V shed 0 bases and J shed 3 bases, with 12 bases lying between them. CDR3 length: 16 amino acids. The germline V gene encodes CDR1 LGHNA and CDR2 YSLEER. The CDR3 is CASSQDWTGIGNTIYF. The CDR3 DNA follows: TGCGCCAGCAGCCAAGATTGGACGGGGATTGGAAACACCATATATTTT.

This clonotype was counted between two and nine times. The chain couples TRBV4-1 to TRBJ1-5; 7 nucleotides match TRBD1. The CDR3 runs to 17 residues. Germline V gives CDR1 MGHRA, CDR2 YSYEKL. The V gene end was trimmed by 2 bases and the J gene end by 0 bases; junction bases not matched to a gene: 7. CDR3 DNA sequence: TGCGCCAGCAGCCAATTCCGGGCAGGGGGTAGCAATCAGCCCCAGCATTTT. Translating it yields CASSQFRAGGSNQPQHF.

Many counts were recorded for this clonotype. This chain connects TRBV28 to TRBJ2-7; possibly TRBD2 for D (6 bases). Germline assignment: CDR1 MDHEN and CDR2 SYDVKM. V was pared by 5 bases and J by 3 bases, with 11 bases between. The CDR3 sequence is 13 residues long. Here the CDR3 DNA reads TGTGCCAGCAGTCTGAGACTAGGCTACGAGCAGTACTTC. Translating gives CASSLRLGYEQYF.

Ten or more counts support this clonotype. V usage is TRBV7-8 and J usage is TRBJ2-1, with 8 positions matching TRBD1. The CDR3 runs 16 residues. From germline, CDR1 is SGHVS and CDR2 FQNEAQ. V trimming: 5 bases; J trimming: 0 bases; junction bases outside the gene matches: 6. The CDR3 DNA reads as TGTGCCAGCAGCGTAGGACAGGGCGTCTCCTACAATGAGCAGTTCTTC. Translation gives CASSVGQGVSYNEQFF.

This clonotype occurred many times. This chain joins TRBV20-1 and TRBJ1-1; D remains unclear. The V gene lost 4 bases and the J gene lost 0 bases, with 6 bases spanning the gap. The germline V gene encodes CDR1 DFQATT and CDR2 SNEGSKA (reference sequence). The CDR3 is 12 residues long. CDR3 sequence (DNA): TGCAGTGCTATACGGATGAACACTGAAGCTTTCTTT. Its translation: CSAIRMNTEAFF.

This clonotype was picked up many times. The chain is built from TRBV21-1 and TRBJ2-3; the tabulated D call, TRBD1, remains unverified against the DNA. TRBV21-1 is a pseudogene segment. The CDR3 is 16 residues long. Written as DNA, the CDR3 is TGTGCCAGCAGCAAAGAACAGGGGGGATTCACAGATACGCAGTATTTT. Protein sequence: CASSKEQGGFTDTQYF.

This clonotype was detected only a few times. This sequence joins TRBV6-2 or TRBV6-3 and TRBJ2-3, with TRBD2 identical over 7 bases. Trimming removed 6 bases from V and 2 bases from J; junction bases left unmatched: 11. Germline values: CDR1 MNHEY, CDR2 SVGEGT. CDR3 size: 16 residues. CDR3 amino acids: CASRLPSGDFTDTQYF. The CDR3, as DNA: TGTGCCAGCAGACTACCTAGCGGAGACTTCACAGATACGCAGTATTTT.

The rearrangement links TRBV4-3 to TRBJ1-2; possible D gene TRBD1, 5 bases. The V end was cut by 0 bases, the J end by 4 bases, with 12 bases between. The CDR3 contains 15 residues. Per germline, CDR1 LGHNA and CDR2 YSLEER. CDR3 sequence (DNA): TGCGCCAGCAGCCAAGATATTTTAGGGGTCTATGGCTACACCTTC. Its translation: CASSQDILGVYGYTF.

Ten or more counts support this clonotype. The chain employs TRBV5-8 and TRBJ1-5; no firm D call. Trimming removed 4 bases at V and 6 bases at J, with 5 bases between. Germline V CDR1 and CDR2: SGHTS, YDEGEE. This CDR3 has 11 amino acids. CDR3 DNA sequence: TGTGCCAGCAGCGTCGGTCAGCCCCAGCATTTT. Translation gives CASSVGQPQHF.

Concerning this clonotype: A much more abundant neighbour one base away suggests this may be a read error. V and J are TRBV23-1 and TRBJ1-6; D might be TRBD1 (6 bases). TRBV23-1 is an ORF for which the function is uncertain. This CDR3 has 16 residues. The CDR3 spells CASSQSYRVRNSPPHF. In nucleotides, the CDR3 is TGCGCCAGCAGTCAATCTTACAGGGTTCGAAATTCACCCCCCCACTTT.